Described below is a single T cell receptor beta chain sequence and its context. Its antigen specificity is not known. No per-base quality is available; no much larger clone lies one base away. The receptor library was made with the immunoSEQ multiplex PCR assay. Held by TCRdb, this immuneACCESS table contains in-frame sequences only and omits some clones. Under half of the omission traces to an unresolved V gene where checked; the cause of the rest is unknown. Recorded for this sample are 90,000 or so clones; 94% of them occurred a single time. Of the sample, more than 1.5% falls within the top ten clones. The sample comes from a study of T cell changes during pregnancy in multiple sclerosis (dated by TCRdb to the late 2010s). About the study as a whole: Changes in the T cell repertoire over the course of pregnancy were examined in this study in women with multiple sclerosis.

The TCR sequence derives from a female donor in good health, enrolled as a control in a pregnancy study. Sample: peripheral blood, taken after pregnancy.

CDR3 loop: CASSPSWQQVYGYTF. In nucleotide form, the sequence is TGTGCCAGCAGCCCATCATGGCAACAAGTTTATGGCTACACCTTC. This chain joins TRBV5-8 to TRBJ1-2; the D gene assignment is ambiguous. CDR3 length: 15 amino acids, cysteine to phenylalanine. Of all the DNA, just the CDR3 is kept, 45 bases in frame from base 1. Deletion took 4 bases off V and 5 bases off J, with a span of 18 bases between the germline ends. CDR1 SGHTS and CDR2 YDEGEE were looked up in the germline V gene.